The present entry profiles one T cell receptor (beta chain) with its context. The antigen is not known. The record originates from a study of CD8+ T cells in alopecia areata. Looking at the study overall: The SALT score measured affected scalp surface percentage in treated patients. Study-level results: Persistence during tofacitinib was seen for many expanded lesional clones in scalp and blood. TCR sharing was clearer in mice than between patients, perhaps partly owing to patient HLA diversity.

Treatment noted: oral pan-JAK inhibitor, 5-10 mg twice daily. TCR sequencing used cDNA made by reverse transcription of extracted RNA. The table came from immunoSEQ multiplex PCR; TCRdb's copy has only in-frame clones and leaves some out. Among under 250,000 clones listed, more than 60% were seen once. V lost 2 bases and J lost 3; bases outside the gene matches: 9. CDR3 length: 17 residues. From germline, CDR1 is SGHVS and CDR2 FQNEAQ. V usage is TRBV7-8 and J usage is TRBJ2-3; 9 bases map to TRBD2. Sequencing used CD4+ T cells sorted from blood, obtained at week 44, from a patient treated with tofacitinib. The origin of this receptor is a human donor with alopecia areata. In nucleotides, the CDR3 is TGTGCCAGCAGCTTACGTGGCGGGGGGGAAAGTACAGATACGCAGTATTTT. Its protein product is CASSLRGGGESTDTQYF.